These 18 T cell receptor beta chains originate from one sample sequenced in a study of blood T cell repertoires in COVID-19. The protocol was immunoSEQ multiplex PCR, while the TCRdb copy is restricted to in-frame clones and leaves out a portion. The data show approximately 120,000 clones, around 78% seen once. Material for sequencing was peripheral blood. All receptors come from a woman in her sixties with acute or convalescent COVID-19.

The rearrangement joins TRBV28 to TRBJ1-5; a possible D gene is TRBD1 (6 bases). Germline-derived CDR1 and CDR2 are MDHEN and SYDVKM. The germline V and J ends were trimmed by 5 bases and 7 bases, with 18 bases remaining between them. This CDR3 region has 15 residues. The CDR3 reads CASSPQGRGKQPQHF. Here the CDR3 DNA reads TGTGCCAGCAGTCCACAGGGAAGGGGGAAACAGCCCCAGCATTTT.

V usage is TRBV18 and J usage is TRBJ2-5; unclear D gene. The V and J ends lost 3 bases and 3 bases respectively, with 8 bases between them. This CDR3 is built from 13 residues. Looked up from germline, CDR1 is KGHSH and CDR2 is LQKENI. The CDR3 loop is CASSPQEEETQYF. Here the CDR3 DNA reads TGTGCCAGCTCACCTCAAGAGGAAGAGACCCAGTACTTC.

This sequence joins TRBV4-1 and TRBJ1-1; unclear D gene. The CDR3 is made up of 15 amino acids. V was cut by 1 base and J by 0 bases, with 9 bases left in between. CDR1 and CDR2 from the germline V gene are MGHRA and YSYEKL. The CDR3, as DNA: TGCGCCAGCAGCCAAGTCGGAGCCATGAACACTGAAGCTTTCTTT. It yields the protein CASSQVGAMNTEAFF.

The genes are TRBV24-1 and TRBJ1-2; 9 nucleotides match TRBD1. Germline CDR1 is KGHDR and CDR2 is SFDVKD. The CDR3 has 15 amino acids. V shed 4 bases and J 2 bases; nucleotides not matched to a gene: 4. The CDR3 loop reads CATSDSGTGNYGYTF. The CDR3 DNA reads TGTGCCACCAGTGACTCCGGGACAGGGAACTATGGCTACACCTTC.

The chain joins TRBV11-2 to TRBJ1-1, with a weak D call TRBD1 (5 bases). V was pared by 5 bases and J by 3 bases, with 13 bases between. Germline CDR1 reads SGHAT; CDR2 reads FQNNGV. CDR3 length: 14 amino acids. CDR3 sequence (DNA): TGTGCCAGCAGCCCCCGGGGGAGCGACACTGAAGCTTTCTTT. Translated: CASSPRGSDTEAFF. Looking up the rest from reference TRBV11-2 and TRBJ1-1 gives the full variable domain: EAGVAQSPRYKIIEKRQSVAFWCNPISGHATLYWYQQILGQGPKLLIQFQNNGVVDDSQLPKDRFSAERLKGVDSTLKIQPAKLEDSAVYLCASSPRGSDTEAFFGQGTRLTVV.

Only one count was recorded for this clone. The J gene is TRBJ1-2, the V gene TRBV25-1; 7 nucleotides align to TRBD1. The CDR3 contains 13 residues. Germline CDR1 reads MGHDK; CDR2 reads SYGVNS. The J segment lost 1 base and the V segment lost 6 bases, leaving 2 bases of the junction unmatched. The CDR3 sequence: CASRQGHNYGYTF. For the CDR3, the DNA is TGTGCCAGCAGACAGGGGCATAACTATGGCTACACCTTC.

In this sample, this clone turned up many times. The chain uses TRBV19 and TRBJ2-7; tentatively, D is TRBD1 (5 bases). Trimming removed 5 bases from V and 3 bases from J, with 17 bases in between. This CDR3 spans 15 amino acids. CDR1 and CDR2 from the germline V gene are LNHDA and SQIVND (reference sequence). Written as DNA, the CDR3 is TGTGCCAGTAGTCCCACAGGTCCAGTCATCTACGAGCAGTACTTC. Translating gives CASSPTGPVIYEQYF.

This chain links TRBV11-2 with TRBJ1-1, with no clear D. This CDR3 is built from 14 residues. The V and J ends lost 5 bases and 1 base respectively, with 11 bases between them. Germline CDR1 SGHAT, CDR2 FQNNGV. The chain's CDR3 is CASSRVNRNTEAFF. The CDR3 bases are TGTGCCAGCAGCCGTGTGAACAGGAACACTGAAGCTTTCTTT.

The chain combines TRBV11-2 with TRBJ1-3; 8 bases align to TRBD1. The germline CDR1 and CDR2 sequences are SGHAT and FQNNGV. J gave up 3 bases and V 3 bases, and 4 bases lay outside the gene matches. The CDR3 runs to 15 residues. CDR3: CASSLDRVGGNTIYF. CDR3 nucleotide sequence: TGTGCCAGCAGCTTGGACAGGGTGGGTGGAAACACCATATATTTT.

The chain has TRBV5-1 and TRBJ1-2; 7 bases fit TRBD1. With 4 bases clipped from V and 0 bases from J, the junction kept 15 bases outside the gene matches. The CDR3 spans 18 residues. Germline V gene lookup returns CDR1 SGHRS and CDR2 YFSETQ. The CDR3 sequence: CASSAGQESSGANYGYTF. CDR3 bases: TGCGCCAGCAGCGCCGGACAGGAATCCTCGGGGGCTAACTATGGCTACACCTTC.

The V call is TRBV5-4, the J call TRBJ2-1, with 10 bases that match TRBD2. Germline CDR1 reads SGHNT; CDR2 reads YYREEE (reference sequence). Germline trimming cut 4 bases from V and 5 bases from J; bases unmatched to any gene: 6. This CDR3 has 15 amino acids. CDR3 nucleotides: TGTGCCAGCAGCGAGCTAGCGGGGGAGAACAATGAGCAGTTCTTC. Translation gives CASSELAGENNEQFF.

The chain is built from TRBV14 and TRBJ1-6, with TRBD1 as a possible D gene (5 bases). The germline V gene has CDR1 SGHDN and CDR2 FVKESK. This CDR3 has 15 amino acids. V gave up 3 bases and J gave up 7 bases, with 13 bases separating them. CDR3 coding DNA: TGTGCCAGCAGCCACCAGGGTTTGGGGAATTCACCCCTCCACTTT. Its translation: CASSHQGLGNSPLHF. Full variable domain (rest looked up from reference TRBV14 and TRBJ1-6): EAGVTQFPSHSVIEKGQTVTLRCDPISGHDNLYWYRRVMGKEIKFLLHFVKESKQDESGMPNNRFLAERTGGTYSTLKVQPAELEDSGVYFCASSHQGLGNSPLHFGNGTRLTVT.

J is TRBJ1-6 and V is TRBV7-3, with TRBD1 matching over 7 bases. V lost 5 bases to trimming and J lost 8 bases; unmatched junction nucleotides: 3. The V gene's germline CDR1 is SGHTA and CDR2 FQGTGA. The CDR3 covers 13 residues. The CDR3 nucleotides read TGTGCCAGCAGCCCCGGGACAGATTCACCCCTCCACTTT. It codes for CASSPGTDSPLHF.

The CDR3 reads CASSLGQGTSPLHF. In nucleotides, the CDR3 is TGTGCCAGCAGTTTAGGGCAGGGAACTTCACCCCTCCACTTT. The gene calls are TRBV28 and TRBJ1-6; perhaps TRBD1 as D (5 bases). The V gene's germline CDR1 is MDHEN and CDR2 SYDVKM. The V gene lost 2 bases and the J gene lost 9 bases, with 11 bases spanning the gap. CDR3 size: 14 residues.

The V and J genes are TRBV21-1 and TRBJ1-4. TRBV21-1 is an annotated pseudogene. The CDR3 is made up of 19 amino acids. The CDR3 sequence is CASSKPETKGESPNEKLFF. CDR3 nucleotide sequence: TGTGCCAGCAGCAAGCCGGAGACAAAGGGAGAGTCTCCCAATGAAAAACTGTTTTTT.

This CDR3 reads CASSMTGGSNQPQHF. The CDR3 region has the DNA TGCGCCAGCAGCATGACAGGGGGAAGTAATCAGCCCCAGCATTTT. V gene TRBV5-1 combines with J gene TRBJ1-5; 9 bases line up with TRBD1. Trimming removed 4 bases from V and 4 bases from J; junction bases left unmatched: 6. This CDR3 comprises 15 residues. Germline values: CDR1 SGHRS, CDR2 YFSETQ.

This rearrangement joins TRBV2 to TRBJ1-2; D is unclear. Trimming stripped 5 bases from V and 10 bases from J, with 17 bases between. From germline, CDR1 is SNHLY and CDR2 FYNNEI. The CDR3 consists of 13 residues. The CDR3 loop is CASSPDTTIAYTF. DNA of the CDR3: TGTGCCAGCAGTCCCGACACGACTATAGCCTACACCTTC.

J is TRBJ2-2 and V is TRBV18; 8 bases fit TRBD1. Germline V gene sequence: CDR1 KGHSH, CDR2 LQKENI. The CDR3 runs 17 residues. With 2 bases clipped from V and 0 bases from J, the junction kept 5 bases outside the gene matches. The CDR3 sequence is CASSPINRGTNTGELFF. DNA of the CDR3: TGTGCCAGCTCACCAATAAACAGGGGGACGAACACCGGGGAGCTGTTTTTT.